The sequence of this T cell receptor beta chain was determined in a study of blood T cells in healthy people across ages. Healthy Russian Caucasian donors spanned ages about 6 to 100 years. This clonotype came up a few times. Using a J-beta primer mix together with a sample-barcoded 5' primer, a second PCR was run for about 7 to 12 cycles. TCRdb analysed the 5' RACE reads with MiXCR anew, one entry per CDR3 protein. This table has hundreds of thousands of distinct CDR3 sequences, around 38% appearing once. V was pared by 4 bases and J by 1 base, with 20 bases between. The germline gives CDR1 LGHNA, CDR2 YNFKEQ. The CDR3 totals 18 residues.

This sequence joins TRBV4-2 and TRBJ2-4, with a possible D match to TRBD1 (6 bases). This TCR was sampled from a man at least 80 years old in good health. Sample: blood. The CDR3 spells CASSPLFVGASAKNIQYF. CDR3 sequence (DNA): TGTGCCAGCAGCCCCCTATTCGTGGGGGCAAGTGCCAAAAACATTCAGTACTTC.